This TCR beta chain originates from a study of cytomegalovirus exposure and HLA in healthy donors. The PCR made use of 60 Vbeta and 13 Jbeta primers. Some clones are missing from TCRdb's copy, which holds only in-frame ones; the method was immunoSEQ multiplex PCR. The sample has around 150,000 clones, roughly 80% seen once. The CDR3 length is 13 residues. The germline CDR1 and CDR2 sequences are MNHEY and SMNVEV (reference sequence). As regards this clone: One end of the junction fails to match germline, which may point to a read error. The sample holds other DNA sequences that translate to the same CDR3.

The sequence derives from a female donor in good health and CMV-seronegative. J is TRBJ1-2 and V is TRBV27, with D uncertain. Material for sequencing was PBMCs. CDR3 region: CATKEGSNYGYTF. DNA for the CDR3: TGTGCCACCAAGGAAGGGAGCAACTATGGCTACACTTTC.